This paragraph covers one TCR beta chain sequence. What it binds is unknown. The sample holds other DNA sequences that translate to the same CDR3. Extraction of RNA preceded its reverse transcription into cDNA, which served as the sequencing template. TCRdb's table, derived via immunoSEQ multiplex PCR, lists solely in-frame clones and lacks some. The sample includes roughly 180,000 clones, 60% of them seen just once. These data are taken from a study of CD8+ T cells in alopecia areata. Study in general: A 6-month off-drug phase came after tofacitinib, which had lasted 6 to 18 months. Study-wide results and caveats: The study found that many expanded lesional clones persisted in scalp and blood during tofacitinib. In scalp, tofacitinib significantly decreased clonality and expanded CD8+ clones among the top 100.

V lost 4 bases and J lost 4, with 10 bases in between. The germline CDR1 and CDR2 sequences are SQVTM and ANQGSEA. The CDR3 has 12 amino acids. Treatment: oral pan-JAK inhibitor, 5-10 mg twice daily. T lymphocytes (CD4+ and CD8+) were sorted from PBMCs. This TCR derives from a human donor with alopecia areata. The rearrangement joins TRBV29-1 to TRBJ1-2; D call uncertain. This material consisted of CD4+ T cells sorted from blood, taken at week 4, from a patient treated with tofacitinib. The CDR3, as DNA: TGCAGCGTTGTTCGCGGGTCCTATGGCTACACCTTC. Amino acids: CSVVRGSYGYTF.